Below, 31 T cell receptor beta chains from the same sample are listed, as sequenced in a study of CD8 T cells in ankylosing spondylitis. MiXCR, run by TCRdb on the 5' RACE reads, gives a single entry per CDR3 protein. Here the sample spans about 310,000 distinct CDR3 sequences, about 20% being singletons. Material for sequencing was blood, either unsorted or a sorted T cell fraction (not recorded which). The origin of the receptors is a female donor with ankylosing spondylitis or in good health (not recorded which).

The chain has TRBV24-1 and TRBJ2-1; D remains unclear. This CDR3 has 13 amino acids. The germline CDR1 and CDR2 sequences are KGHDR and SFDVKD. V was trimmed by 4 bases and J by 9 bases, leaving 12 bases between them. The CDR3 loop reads CATSEPGRSEQFF. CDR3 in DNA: TGTGCCACCAGTGAGCCCGGTAGGAGTGAGCAGTTCTTC.

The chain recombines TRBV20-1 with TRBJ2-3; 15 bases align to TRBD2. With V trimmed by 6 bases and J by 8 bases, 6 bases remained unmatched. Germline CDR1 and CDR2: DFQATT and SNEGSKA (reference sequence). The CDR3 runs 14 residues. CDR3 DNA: TGCAGTGCCTTTCCGGGACTAGCGGGAGGTACGCAGTATTTT. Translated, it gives CSAFPGLAGGTQYF.

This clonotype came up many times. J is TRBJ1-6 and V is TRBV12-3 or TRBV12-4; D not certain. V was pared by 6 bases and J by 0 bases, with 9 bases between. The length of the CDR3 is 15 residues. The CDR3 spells CASSPQSSYNSPLHF. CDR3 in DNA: TGTGCCAGCAGCCCACAGAGCTCCTATAATTCACCCCTCCACTTT.

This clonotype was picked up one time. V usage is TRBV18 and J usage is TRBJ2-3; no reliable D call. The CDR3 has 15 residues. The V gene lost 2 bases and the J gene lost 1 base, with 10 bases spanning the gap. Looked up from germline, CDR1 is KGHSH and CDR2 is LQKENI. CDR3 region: CASSPNEQRTDTQYF. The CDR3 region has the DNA TGTGCCAGCTCACCAAATGAACAGCGCACAGATACGCAGTATTTT.

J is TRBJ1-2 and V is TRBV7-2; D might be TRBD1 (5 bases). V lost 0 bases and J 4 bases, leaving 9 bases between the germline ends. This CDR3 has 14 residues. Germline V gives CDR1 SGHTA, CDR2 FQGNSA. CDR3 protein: CASSLARGTYGYTF. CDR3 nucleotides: TGTGCCAGCAGCTTAGCGAGAGGGACCTATGGCTACACCTTC. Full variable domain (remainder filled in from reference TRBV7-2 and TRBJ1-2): GAGVSQSPSNKVTEKGKDVELRCDPISGHTALYWYRQSLGQGLEFLIYFQGNSAPDKSGLPSDRFSAERTGGSVSTLTIQRTQQEDSAVYLCASSLARGTYGYTFGSGTRLTVV.

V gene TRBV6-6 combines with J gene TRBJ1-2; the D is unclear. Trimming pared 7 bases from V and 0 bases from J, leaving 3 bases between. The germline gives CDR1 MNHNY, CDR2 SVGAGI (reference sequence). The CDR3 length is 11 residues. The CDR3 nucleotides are TGTGCCAGCAACTCTAACTATGGCTACACCTTC. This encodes CASNSNYGYTF.

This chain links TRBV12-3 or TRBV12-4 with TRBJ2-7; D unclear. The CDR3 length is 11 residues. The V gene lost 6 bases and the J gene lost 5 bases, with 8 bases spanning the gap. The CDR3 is CASSARHEQYF. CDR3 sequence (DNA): TGTGCCAGCAGCGCCAGGCACGAGCAGTACTTC.

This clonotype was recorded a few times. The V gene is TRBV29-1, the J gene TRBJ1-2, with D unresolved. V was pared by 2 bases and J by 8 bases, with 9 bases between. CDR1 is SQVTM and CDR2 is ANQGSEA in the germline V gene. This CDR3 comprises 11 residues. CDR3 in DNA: TGCAGCGTTGAAAGGGAAGGGGGCTACACCTTC. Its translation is CSVEREGGYTF.

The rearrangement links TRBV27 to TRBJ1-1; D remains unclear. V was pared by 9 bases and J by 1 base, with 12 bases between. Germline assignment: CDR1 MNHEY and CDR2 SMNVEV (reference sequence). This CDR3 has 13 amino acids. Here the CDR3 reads CARPTRRNTEAFF. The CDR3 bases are TGTGCCAGGCCGACCAGGCGGAACACTGAAGCTTTCTTT.

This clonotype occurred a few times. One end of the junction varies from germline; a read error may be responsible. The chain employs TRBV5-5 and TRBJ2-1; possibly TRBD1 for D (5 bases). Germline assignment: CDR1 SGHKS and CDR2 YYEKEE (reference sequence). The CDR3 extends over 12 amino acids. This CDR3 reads CASSNLRVISNF. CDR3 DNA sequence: TGTGCCAGCAGCAATCTCAGGGTTATCTCAAACTTC.

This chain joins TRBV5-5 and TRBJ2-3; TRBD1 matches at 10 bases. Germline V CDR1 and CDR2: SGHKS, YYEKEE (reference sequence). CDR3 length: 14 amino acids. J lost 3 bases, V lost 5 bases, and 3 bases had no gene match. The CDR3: CASRPGQGTDTQYF. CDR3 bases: TGTGCCAGCAGGCCGGGACAGGGGACAGATACGCAGTATTTT.

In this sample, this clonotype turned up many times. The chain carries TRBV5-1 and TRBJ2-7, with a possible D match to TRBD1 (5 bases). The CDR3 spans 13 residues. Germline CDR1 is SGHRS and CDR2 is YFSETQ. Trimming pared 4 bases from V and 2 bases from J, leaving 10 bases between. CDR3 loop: CASSASGTYEQYF. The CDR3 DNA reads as TGCGCCAGCAGCGCCTCAGGGACCTACGAGCAGTACTTC. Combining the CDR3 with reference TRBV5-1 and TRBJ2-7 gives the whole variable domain KAGVTQTPRYLIKTRGQQVTLSCSPISGHRSVSWYQQTPGQGLQFLFEYFSETQRNKGNFPGRFSGRQFSNSRSEMNVSTLELGDSALYLCASSASGTYEQYFGPGTRLTVT.

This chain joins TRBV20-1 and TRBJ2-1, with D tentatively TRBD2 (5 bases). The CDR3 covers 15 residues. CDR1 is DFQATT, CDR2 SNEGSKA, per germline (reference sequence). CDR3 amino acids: CSERRGLGVYNEQFF. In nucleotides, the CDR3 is TGCAGCGAGAGGCGAGGGCTCGGGGTTTACAATGAGCAGTTCTTC.

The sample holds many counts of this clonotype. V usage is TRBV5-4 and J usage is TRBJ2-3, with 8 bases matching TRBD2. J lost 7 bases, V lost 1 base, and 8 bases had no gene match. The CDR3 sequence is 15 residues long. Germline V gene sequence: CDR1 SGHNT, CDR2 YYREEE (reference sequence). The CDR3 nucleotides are TGTGCCAGCAGCTTGAACGGGAGGGGCACGTATACGCAGTATTTT. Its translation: CASSLNGRGTYTQYF.

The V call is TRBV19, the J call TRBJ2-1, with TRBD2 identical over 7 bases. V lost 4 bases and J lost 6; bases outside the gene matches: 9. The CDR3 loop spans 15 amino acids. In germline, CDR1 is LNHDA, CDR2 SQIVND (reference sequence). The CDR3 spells CASSTSGRNFNEQFF. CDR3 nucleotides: TGTGCCAGTAGTACTAGCGGACGAAACTTCAATGAGCAGTTCTTC.

CDR3 residues: CASSEWQAYEQYF. CDR3 DNA sequence: TGCGCCAGCAGTGAGTGGCAAGCCTACGAGCAGTACTTC. V is TRBV10-2 and J is TRBJ2-7, with no clear D. V lost 1 base, J lost 2 bases, and 6 bases lay in between. Germline CDR1 WSHSY, CDR2 SAAADI. The CDR3 has 13 amino acids.

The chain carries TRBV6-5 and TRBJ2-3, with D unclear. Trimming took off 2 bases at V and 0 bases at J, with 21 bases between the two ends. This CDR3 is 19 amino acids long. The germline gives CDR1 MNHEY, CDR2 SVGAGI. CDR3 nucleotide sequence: TGTGCCAGCAGTTACACATCAGCAACAACTACCGCTAGCACAGATACGCAGTATTTT. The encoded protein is CASSYTSATTTASTDTQYF.

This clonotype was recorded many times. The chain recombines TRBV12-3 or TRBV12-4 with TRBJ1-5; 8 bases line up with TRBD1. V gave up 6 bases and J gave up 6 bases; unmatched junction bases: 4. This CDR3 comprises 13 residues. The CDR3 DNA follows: TGTGCCAGCAGGACAGGGGATATTCAGCCCCAGCATTTT. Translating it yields CASRTGDIQPQHF.

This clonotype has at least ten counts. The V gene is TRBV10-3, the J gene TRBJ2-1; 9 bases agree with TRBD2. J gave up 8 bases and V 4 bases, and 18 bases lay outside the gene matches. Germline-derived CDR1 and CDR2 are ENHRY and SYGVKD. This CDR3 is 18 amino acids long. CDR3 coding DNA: TGTGCCATCAGTGCCTTTATCGGGAGTAGCGGGAGTTTGGATGAGCAGTTCTTC. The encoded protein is CAISAFIGSSGSLDEQFF.

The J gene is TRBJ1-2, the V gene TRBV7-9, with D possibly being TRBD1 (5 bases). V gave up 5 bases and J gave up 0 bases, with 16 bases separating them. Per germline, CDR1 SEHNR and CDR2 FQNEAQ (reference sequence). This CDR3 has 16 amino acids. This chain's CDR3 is CASSGPGGLSNYGYTF. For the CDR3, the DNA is TGTGCCAGCAGCGGCCCCGGGGGACTCTCTAACTATGGCTACACCTTC.

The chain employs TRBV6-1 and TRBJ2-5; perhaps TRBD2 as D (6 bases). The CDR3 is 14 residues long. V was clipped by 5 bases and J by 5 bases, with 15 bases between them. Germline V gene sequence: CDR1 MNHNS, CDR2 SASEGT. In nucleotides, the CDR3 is TGTGCCAGCAGTCGGGGGACCCCAGAGGAGACCCAGTACTTC. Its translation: CASSRGTPEETQYF.

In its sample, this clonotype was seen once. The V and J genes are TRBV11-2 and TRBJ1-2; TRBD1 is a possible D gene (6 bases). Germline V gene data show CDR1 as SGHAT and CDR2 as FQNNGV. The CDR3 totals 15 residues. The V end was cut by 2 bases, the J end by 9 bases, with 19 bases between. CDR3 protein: CASSLPAGGKPRYTF. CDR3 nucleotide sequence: TGTGCCAGCAGCTTACCGGCCGGGGGCAAACCCCGCTACACCTTC. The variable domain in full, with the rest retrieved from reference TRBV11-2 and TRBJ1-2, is EAGVAQSPRYKIIEKRQSVAFWCNPISGHATLYWYQQILGQGPKLLIQFQNNGVVDDSQLPKDRFSAERLKGVDSTLKIQPAKLEDSAVYLCASSLPAGGKPRYTFGSGTRLTVV.

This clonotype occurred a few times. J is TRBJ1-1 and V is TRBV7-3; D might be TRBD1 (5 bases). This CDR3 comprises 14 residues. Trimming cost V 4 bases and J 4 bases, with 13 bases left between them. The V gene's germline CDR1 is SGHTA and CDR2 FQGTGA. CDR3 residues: CASSSRGTGTEAFF. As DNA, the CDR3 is TGTGCCAGCAGCTCCCGCGGGACGGGCACTGAAGCTTTCTTT.

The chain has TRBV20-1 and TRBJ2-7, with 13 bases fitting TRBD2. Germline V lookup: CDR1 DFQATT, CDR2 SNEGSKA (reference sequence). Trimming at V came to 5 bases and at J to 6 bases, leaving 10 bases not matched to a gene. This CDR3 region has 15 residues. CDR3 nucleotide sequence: TGCAGTGCTTTAGGACTAGCGGGAGCGGAGAGCGAGCAGTACTTC. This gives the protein CSALGLAGAESEQYF.

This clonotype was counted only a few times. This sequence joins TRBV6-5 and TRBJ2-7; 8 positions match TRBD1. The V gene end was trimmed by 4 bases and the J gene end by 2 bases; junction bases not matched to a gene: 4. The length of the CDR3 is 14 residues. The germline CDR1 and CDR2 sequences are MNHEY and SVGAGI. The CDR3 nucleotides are TGTGCCAGCAGTTCGGACAGGGTCCCCTACGAGCAGTACTTC. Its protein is CASSSDRVPYEQYF.

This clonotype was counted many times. CDR3 residues: CSVEAGPGIMGYTF. The DNA of the CDR3 is TGCAGCGTTGAGGCAGGGCCAGGGATTATGGGCTACACCTTC. J is TRBJ1-2 and V is TRBV29-1; D is possibly TRBD1 (5 bases). The V gene's germline CDR1 is SQVTM and CDR2 ANQGSEA. This CDR3 is 14 amino acids long. V was cut by 3 bases and J by 8 bases, with 19 bases left in between.

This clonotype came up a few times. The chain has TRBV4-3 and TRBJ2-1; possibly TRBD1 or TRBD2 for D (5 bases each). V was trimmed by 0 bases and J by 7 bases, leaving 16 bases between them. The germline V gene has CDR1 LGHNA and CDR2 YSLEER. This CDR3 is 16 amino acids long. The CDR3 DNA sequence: TGCGCCAGCAGCCAAGACGGACGGGGCTCTATTAATGAGCAGTTCTTC. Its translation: CASSQDGRGSINEQFF.

The CDR3 coding sequence is TGCGCCAGCAGCTTGGACAGGAGAACTAGGGATGAGCAGTTCTTC. Translated, it gives CASSLDRRTRDEQFF. The genes are TRBV5-1 and TRBJ2-1; D might be TRBD1 or TRBD2, each matching 5 bases. The germline gives CDR1 SGHRS, CDR2 YFSETQ. Between the trimmed V and J ends, which lost 0 bases and 8 bases, there was a span of 15 bases. The CDR3 has 15 residues.

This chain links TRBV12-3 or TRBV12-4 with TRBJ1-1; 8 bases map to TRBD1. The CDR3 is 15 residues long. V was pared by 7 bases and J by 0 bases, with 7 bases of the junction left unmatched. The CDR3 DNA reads TGTGCCAGCATCAGGGGGCCCAGTGTGAACACTGAAGCTTTCTTT. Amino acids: CASIRGPSVNTEAFF.

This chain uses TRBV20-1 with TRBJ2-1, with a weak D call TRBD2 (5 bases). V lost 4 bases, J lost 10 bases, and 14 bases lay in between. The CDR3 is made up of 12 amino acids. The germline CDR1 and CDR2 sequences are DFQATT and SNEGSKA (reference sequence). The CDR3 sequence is CSATRSTGEQFF. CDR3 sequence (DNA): TGCAGTGCTACTCGAAGCACGGGGGAGCAGTTCTTC.

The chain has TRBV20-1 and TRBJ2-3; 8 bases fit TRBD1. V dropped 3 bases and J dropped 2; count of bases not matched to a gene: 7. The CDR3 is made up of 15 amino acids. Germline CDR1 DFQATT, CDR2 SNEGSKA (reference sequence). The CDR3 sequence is CSASPPQGATDTQYF. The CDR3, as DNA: TGCAGTGCTAGTCCCCCTCAGGGGGCCACAGATACGCAGTATTTT.